This T cell receptor (beta chain) comes out of a study of blood T cell repertoires in COVID-19. As for the study in general: Sites across the United States, Italy and Spain contributed samples from acute and convalescent COVID-19. From T cells, B-cell-depleted T cells, or PBMCs came the material, which was cDNA or gDNA.

Authors' data handling: Reference gene primer amplification yielded estimated nucleated cell counts. Method: immunoSEQ multiplex PCR; TCRdb's copy keeps in-frame clones and lacks some. D and trimming come from the DNA, and the V and J calls and clone size come from that table. The sample carries about 240,000 clones, around 80% recorded once. The CDR3 has 15 residues. Trimming cost V 5 bases and J 4 bases; bases outside gene matches: 8. Germline values: CDR1 LNHDA, CDR2 SQIVND (reference sequence). This chain links TRBV19 with TRBJ1-1, with 9 bases identical to TRBD1. This TCR derives from a woman aged 18-35 years with acute or convalescent COVID-19. The material sequenced was peripheral blood. The CDR3 nucleotides read TGTGCCAGTAGTGCCAGTACAGGGGGCTTCACTGAAGCTTTCTTT. Its translation is CASSASTGGFTEAFF.